This T cell receptor beta chain appears in the sequencing data of a study of blood T cell repertoires in COVID-19. Overall study: Acute-phase and convalescent COVID-19 samples originated in the United States, Italy and Spain. The cDNA or gDNA used as material had been derived from T cells, B-cell-depleted T cells, or PBMCs.

Germline V gene lookup returns CDR1 MNHEY and CDR2 SVGAGI. This CDR3 has 15 residues. V was pared by 0 bases and J by 7 bases, with 5 bases of the junction left unmatched. Study processing details: Using reference gene primer amplification, nucleated cell counts were estimated. Measured with immunoSEQ multiplex PCR; TCRdb has only the in-frame clones, and not every one. V and J calls and clone size follow that table, whereas D and trimming were derived from the DNA. This sample has around 120,000 clones, with about 78% found just once. This clonotype originated in a man between 70 and 80 years old with acute or convalescent COVID-19. Input material: peripheral blood. The chain couples TRBV6-5 to TRBJ1-2; TRBD1 matches at 10 bases. CDR3 amino acids: CASSYSTDRGSGYTF. Written as DNA, the CDR3 is TGTGCCAGCAGTTACTCGACGGACAGGGGGTCTGGCTACACCTTC.